Listed below are T cell receptor beta chains from one sample, sequenced in a study of T cell responses to AZD1222 COVID-19 vaccine. The assay was immunoSEQ multiplex PCR, and TCRdb's table has in-frame clones only and misses some. The sample includes about 69,000 clones, around 78% seen only once; the top ten take roughly 25%. The sequences come from peripheral blood, collected 28 days after the second AZD1222 dose. Receptors originate from an adult who received the AZD1222 COVID-19 vaccine. CDR3s include the opening cysteine and the closing phenylalanine or tryptophan. A D gene is named only where the DNA matches it firmly. Clone size appears in some rows only: once, few, many, or a class for an expanded clone.

cdr3_length	clone_size	v_call	d_call	j_call	cdr3_nt	cdr3_aa
15	.	TRBV7-9	.	TRBJ1-2	TGTGCCAGCAGCTCCCTGAGGGGGGGGGTCTATGGCTACACCTTC	CASSSLRGGVYGYTF
17	.	TRBV6-4	.	TRBJ1-2	TGTGCCAGCAGTGACGGACATCTAGGTCCCCGTTACTATGGCTACACCTTC	CASSDGHLGPRYYGYTF
14	few	TRBV3-1/TRBV3-2	TRBD2	TRBJ2-5	TGTGCCAGCAGCCAAGCTAGCGGCCAAGAGACCCAGTACTTC	CASSQASGQETQYF
14	.	TRBV19	.	TRBJ1-2	TGTGCCAGTAGTACAGGGGATTCGAGGTATGGCTACACCTTC	CASSTGDSRYGYTF
16	once	TRBV6-1	.	TRBJ2-1	TGTGCCAGCAGTGAAGGGAGGGGTGGCGCCTACAATGAGCAGTTCTTC	CASSEGRGGAYNEQFF
16	.	TRBV6-5	TRBD2	TRBJ2-1	TGTGCCAGCAGTTACTCGAGTCGGGGGGGATACAATGAGCAGTTCTTC	CASSYSSRGGYNEQFF
16	once	TRBV6-1	TRBD1	TRBJ1-5	TGTGCCAGCAGTGCCCCCAGGGGACAGTTCAATCAGCCCCAGCATTTT	CASSAPRGQFNQPQHF
12	.	TRBV5-1	.	TRBJ1-1	TGCGCCAGCAGTCGGGGGGACACTGAAGCTTTCTTT	CASSRGDTEAFF
13	.	TRBV5-1	.	TRBJ1-5	TGCGCCAGCAGCTTGTGGAACAAGCAGCCCCAGCATTTT	CASSLWNKQPQHF
15	.	TRBV7-8	.	TRBJ1-2	TGTGCCAGCAGCTTAGCAGAATACTCTAACTATGGCTACACCTTC	CASSLAEYSNYGYTF
16	.	TRBV2	.	TRBJ2-6	TGTGCCAGCATGGGACATTCTCTCTCTGGGGCCAACGTCCTGACTTTC	CASMGHSLSGANVLTF
15	.	TRBV12-5	.	TRBJ1-4	TGTGCTAGTGGGTTGGGGACCGTGGCTAATGAAAAACTGTTTTTT	CASGLGTVANEKLFF
13	.	TRBV6-4	TRBD1	TRBJ2-7	TGTGCCAGCAGAATGGGACAGCTCGACGAGCAGTACTTC	CASRMGQLDEQYF